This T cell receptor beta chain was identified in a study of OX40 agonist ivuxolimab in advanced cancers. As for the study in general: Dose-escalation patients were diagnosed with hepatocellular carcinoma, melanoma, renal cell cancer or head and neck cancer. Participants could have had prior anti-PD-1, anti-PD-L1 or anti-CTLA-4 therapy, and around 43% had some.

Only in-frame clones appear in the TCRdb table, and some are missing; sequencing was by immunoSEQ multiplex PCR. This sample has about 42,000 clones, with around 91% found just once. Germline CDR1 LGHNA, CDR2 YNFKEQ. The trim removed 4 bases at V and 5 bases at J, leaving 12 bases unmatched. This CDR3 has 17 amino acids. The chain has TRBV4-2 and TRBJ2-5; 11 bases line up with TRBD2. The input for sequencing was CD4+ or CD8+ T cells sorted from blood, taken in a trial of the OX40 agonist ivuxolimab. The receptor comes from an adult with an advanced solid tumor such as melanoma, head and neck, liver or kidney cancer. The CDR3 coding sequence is TGTGCCAGCAGCCGCTCCGTAGCGGGGGGGAGGTTGGAGACCCAGTACTTC. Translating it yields CASSRSVAGGRLETQYF.